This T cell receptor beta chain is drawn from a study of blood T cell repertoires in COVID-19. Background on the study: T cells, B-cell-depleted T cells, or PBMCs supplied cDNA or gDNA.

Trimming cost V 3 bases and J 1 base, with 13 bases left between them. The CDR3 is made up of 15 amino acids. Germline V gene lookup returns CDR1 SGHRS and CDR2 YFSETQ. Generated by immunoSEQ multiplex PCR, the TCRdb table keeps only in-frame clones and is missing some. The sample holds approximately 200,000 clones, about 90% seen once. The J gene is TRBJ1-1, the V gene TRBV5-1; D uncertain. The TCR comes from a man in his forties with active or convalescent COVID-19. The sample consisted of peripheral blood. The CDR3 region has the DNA TGCGCCAGCAGCTCGGGAGACAATACGAACACTGAAGCTTTCTTT. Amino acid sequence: CASSSGDNTNTEAFF.